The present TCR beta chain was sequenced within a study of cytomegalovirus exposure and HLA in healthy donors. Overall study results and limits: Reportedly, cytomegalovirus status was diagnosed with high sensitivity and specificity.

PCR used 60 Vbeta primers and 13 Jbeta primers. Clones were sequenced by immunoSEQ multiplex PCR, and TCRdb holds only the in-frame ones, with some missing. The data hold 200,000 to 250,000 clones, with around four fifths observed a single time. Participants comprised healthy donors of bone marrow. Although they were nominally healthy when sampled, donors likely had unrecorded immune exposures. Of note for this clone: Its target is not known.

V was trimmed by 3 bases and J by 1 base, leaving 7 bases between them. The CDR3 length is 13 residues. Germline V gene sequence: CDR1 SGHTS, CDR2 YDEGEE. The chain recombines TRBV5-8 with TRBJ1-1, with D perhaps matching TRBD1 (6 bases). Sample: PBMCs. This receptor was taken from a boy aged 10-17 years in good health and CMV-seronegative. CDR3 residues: CASSWTANTEAFF. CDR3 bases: TGTGCCAGCAGCTGGACAGCGAACACTGAAGCTTTCTTT.